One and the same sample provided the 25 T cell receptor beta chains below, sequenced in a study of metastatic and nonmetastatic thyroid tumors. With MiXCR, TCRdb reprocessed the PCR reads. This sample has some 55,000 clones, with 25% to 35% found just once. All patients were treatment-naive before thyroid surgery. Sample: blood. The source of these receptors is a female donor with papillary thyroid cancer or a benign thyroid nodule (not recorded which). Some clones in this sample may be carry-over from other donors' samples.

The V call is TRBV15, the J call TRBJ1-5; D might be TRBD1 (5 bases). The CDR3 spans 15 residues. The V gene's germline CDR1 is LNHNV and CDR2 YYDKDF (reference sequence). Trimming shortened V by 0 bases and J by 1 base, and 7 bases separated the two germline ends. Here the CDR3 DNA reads TGTGCCACCAGCAGAGAGGACATGAGCAATCAGCCCCAGCATTTT. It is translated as CATSREDMSNQPQHF.

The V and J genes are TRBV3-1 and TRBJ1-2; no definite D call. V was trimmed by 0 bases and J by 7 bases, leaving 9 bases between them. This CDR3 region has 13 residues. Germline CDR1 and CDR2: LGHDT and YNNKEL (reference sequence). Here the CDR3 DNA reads TGTGCCAGCAGCCAAGAATCCCGGGGTGGCTACACCTTC. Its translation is CASSQESRGGYTF.

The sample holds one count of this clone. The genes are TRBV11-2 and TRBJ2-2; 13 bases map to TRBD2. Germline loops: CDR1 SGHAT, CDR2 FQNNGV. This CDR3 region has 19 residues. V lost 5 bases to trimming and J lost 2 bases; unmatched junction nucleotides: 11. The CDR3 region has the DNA TGTGCCAGCAGCCCACCGGTGGGACTAGCGGGAACAAACACCGGGGAGCTGTTTTTT. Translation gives CASSPPVGLAGTNTGELFF.

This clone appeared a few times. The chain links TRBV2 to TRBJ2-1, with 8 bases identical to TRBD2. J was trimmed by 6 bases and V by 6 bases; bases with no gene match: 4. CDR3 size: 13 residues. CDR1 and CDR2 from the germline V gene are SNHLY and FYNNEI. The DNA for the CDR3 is TGTGCCAGCAGCGCGGGACTAGTCAATGAGCAGTTCTTC. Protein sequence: CASSAGLVNEQFF.

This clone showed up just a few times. CDR3 sequence: CASRDGQNTGELFF. CDR3 DNA: TGTGCCAGCAGAGATGGACAGAACACCGGGGAGCTGTTTTTT. V is TRBV6-1 and J is TRBJ2-2, with D possibly TRBD1 on 5 matching bases. The CDR3 totals 14 residues. Germline CDR1 is MNHNS and CDR2 is SASEGT. V was clipped by 6 bases and J by 1 base, with 9 bases between them.

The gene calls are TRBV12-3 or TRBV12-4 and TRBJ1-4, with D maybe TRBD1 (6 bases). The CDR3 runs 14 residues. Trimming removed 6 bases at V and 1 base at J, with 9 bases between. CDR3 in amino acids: CASRTGITNEKLFF. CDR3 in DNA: TGTGCCAGCAGAACAGGGATAACTAATGAAAAACTGTTTTTT.

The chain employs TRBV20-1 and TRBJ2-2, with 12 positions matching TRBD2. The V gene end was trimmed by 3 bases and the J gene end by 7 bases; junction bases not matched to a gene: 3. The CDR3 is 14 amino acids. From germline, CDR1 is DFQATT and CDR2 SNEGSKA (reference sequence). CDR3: CSARTSGSHGELFF. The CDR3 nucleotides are TGCAGTGCTAGGACTAGCGGGAGCCACGGGGAGCTGTTTTTT.

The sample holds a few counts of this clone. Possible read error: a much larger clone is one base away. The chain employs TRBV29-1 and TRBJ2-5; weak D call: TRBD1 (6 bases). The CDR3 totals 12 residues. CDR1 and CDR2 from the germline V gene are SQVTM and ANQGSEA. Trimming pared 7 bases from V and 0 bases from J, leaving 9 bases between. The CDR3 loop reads CSAGHYQETQYF. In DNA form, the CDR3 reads TGCAGCGCGGGACATTACCAAGAGACCCAGTACTTC.

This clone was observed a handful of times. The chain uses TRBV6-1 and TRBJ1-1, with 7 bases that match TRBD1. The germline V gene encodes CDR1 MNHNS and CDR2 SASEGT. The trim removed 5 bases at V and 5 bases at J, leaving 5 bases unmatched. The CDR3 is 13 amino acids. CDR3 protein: CASSRQGRTEAFF. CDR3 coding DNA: TGTGCCAGCAGTCGACAGGGAAGGACTGAAGCTTTCTTT.

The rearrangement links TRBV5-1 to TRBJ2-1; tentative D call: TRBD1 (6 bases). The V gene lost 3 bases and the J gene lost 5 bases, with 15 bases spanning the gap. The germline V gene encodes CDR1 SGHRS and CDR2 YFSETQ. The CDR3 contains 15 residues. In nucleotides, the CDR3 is TGCGCCAGCAGCTCCCGGACAGTCAGCGACAATGAGCAGTTCTTC. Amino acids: CASSSRTVSDNEQFF.

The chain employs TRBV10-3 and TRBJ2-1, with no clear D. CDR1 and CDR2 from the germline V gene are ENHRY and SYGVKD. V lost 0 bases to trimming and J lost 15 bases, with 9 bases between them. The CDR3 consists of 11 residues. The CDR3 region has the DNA TGTGCCATCAGTGAGTCTAGGAGTCGGTTCTTC. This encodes CAISESRSRFF.

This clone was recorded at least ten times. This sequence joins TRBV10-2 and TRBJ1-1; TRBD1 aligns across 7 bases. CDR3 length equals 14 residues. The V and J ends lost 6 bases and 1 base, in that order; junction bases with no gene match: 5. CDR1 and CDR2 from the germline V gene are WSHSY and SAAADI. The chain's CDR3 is CASSQEGANTEAFF. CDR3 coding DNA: TGCGCCAGCAGCCAGGAGGGGGCGAACACTGAAGCTTTCTTT.

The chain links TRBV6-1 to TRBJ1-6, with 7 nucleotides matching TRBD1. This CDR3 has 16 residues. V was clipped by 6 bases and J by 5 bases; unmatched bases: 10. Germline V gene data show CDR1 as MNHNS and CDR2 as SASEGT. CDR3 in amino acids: CASSSETGTNNSPLHF. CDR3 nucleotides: TGTGCCAGCAGCTCCGAGACAGGGACCAATAATTCACCCCTCCACTTT.

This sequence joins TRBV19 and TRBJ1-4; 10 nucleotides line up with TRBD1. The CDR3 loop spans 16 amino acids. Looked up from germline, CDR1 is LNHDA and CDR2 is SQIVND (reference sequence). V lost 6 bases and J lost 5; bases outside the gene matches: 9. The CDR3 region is CASRTGGTYPNEKLFF. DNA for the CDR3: TGTGCCAGTAGGACAGGGGGCACATATCCCAATGAAAAACTGTTTTTT.

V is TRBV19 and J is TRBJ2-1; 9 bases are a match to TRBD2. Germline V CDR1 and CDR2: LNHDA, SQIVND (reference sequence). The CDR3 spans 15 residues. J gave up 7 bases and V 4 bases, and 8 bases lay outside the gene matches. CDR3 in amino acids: CASSRDSGRWNEQFF. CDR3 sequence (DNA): TGTGCCAGTAGTAGGGATAGCGGGAGATGGAATGAGCAGTTCTTC. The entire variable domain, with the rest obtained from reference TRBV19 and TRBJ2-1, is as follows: DGGITQSPKYLFRKEGQNVTLSCEQNLNHDAMYWYRQDPGQGLRLIYYSQIVNDFQKGDIAEGYSVSREKKESFPLTVTSAQKNPTAFYLCASSRDSGRWNEQFFGPGTRLTVL.

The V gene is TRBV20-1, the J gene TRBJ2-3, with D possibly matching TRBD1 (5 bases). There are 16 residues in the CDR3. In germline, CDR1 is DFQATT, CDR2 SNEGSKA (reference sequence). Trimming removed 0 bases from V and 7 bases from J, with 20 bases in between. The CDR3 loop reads CSARDLGAHTVYTQYF. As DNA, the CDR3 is TGCAGTGCTAGAGATCTAGGGGCACACACTGTGTATACGCAGTATTTT.

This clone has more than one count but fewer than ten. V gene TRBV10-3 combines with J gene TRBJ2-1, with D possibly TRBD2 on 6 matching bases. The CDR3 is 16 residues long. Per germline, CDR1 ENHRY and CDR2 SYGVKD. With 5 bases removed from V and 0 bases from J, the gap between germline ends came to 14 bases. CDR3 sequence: CAISPSDGSSYNEQFF. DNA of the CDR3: TGTGCCATCAGTCCTTCCGACGGGAGCTCCTACAATGAGCAGTTCTTC.

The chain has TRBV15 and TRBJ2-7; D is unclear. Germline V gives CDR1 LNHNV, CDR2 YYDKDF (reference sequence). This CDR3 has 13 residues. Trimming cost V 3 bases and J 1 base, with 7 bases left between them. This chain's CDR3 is CATSSQSSYEQYF. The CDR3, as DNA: TGTGCCACCAGCAGCCAGAGTTCCTACGAGCAGTACTTC.

The CDR3 here is CASSLVRGGLNPGELFF. CDR3 DNA: TGTGCCAGCAGCTTAGTTAGGGGCGGACTTAACCCCGGGGAGCTGTTTTTT. V and J are TRBV7-3 and TRBJ2-2; possibly TRBD1 or TRBD2 for D (5 bases each). This CDR3 is 17 amino acids long. Per germline, CDR1 SGHTA and CDR2 FQGTGA. Trimming stripped 2 bases from V and 6 bases from J, with 19 bases between.

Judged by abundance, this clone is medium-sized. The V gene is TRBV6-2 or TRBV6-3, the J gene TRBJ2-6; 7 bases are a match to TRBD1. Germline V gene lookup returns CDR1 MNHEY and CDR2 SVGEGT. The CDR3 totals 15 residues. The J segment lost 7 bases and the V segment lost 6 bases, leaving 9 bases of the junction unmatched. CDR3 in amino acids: CASSQQGSAANVLTF. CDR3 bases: TGTGCCAGCAGCCAACAGGGGAGCGCCGCCAACGTCCTGACTTTC.

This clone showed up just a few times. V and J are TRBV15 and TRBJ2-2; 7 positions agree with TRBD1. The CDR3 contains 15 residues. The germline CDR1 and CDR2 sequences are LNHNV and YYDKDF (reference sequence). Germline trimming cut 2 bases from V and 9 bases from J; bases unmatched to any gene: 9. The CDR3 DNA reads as TGTGCCACCAGCAGACCGGACAGGCTAAAGCGGGAGCTGTTTTTT. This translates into CATSRPDRLKRELFF.

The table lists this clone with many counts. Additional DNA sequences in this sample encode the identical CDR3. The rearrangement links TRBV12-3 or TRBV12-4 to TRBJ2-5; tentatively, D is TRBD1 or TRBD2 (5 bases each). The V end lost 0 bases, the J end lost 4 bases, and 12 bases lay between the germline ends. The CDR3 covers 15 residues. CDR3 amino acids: CASSLALEGTETQYF. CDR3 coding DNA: TGTGCCAGCAGTTTAGCGCTCGAGGGGACAGAGACCCAGTACTTC.

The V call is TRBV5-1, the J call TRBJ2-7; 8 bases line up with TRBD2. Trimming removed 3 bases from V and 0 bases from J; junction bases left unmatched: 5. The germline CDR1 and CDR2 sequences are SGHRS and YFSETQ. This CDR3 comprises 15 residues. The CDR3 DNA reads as TGCGCCAGCAGCTACTACAGCGGGAGCTCCTACGAGCAGTACTTC. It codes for CASSYYSGSSYEQYF.

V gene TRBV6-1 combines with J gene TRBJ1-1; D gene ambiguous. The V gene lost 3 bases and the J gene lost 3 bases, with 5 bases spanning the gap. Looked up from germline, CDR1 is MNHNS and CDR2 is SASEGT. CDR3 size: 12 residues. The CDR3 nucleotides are TGTGCCAGCAGTGAGTTGTACACTGAAGCTTTCTTT. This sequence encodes CASSELYTEAFF.

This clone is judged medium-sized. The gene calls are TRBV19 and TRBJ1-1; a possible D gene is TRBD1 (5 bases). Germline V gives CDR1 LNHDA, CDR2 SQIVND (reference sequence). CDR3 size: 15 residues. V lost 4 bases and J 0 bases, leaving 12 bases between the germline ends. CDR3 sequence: CASSTAGIMNTEAFF. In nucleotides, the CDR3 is TGTGCCAGTAGTACGGCAGGGATTATGAACACTGAAGCTTTCTTT.